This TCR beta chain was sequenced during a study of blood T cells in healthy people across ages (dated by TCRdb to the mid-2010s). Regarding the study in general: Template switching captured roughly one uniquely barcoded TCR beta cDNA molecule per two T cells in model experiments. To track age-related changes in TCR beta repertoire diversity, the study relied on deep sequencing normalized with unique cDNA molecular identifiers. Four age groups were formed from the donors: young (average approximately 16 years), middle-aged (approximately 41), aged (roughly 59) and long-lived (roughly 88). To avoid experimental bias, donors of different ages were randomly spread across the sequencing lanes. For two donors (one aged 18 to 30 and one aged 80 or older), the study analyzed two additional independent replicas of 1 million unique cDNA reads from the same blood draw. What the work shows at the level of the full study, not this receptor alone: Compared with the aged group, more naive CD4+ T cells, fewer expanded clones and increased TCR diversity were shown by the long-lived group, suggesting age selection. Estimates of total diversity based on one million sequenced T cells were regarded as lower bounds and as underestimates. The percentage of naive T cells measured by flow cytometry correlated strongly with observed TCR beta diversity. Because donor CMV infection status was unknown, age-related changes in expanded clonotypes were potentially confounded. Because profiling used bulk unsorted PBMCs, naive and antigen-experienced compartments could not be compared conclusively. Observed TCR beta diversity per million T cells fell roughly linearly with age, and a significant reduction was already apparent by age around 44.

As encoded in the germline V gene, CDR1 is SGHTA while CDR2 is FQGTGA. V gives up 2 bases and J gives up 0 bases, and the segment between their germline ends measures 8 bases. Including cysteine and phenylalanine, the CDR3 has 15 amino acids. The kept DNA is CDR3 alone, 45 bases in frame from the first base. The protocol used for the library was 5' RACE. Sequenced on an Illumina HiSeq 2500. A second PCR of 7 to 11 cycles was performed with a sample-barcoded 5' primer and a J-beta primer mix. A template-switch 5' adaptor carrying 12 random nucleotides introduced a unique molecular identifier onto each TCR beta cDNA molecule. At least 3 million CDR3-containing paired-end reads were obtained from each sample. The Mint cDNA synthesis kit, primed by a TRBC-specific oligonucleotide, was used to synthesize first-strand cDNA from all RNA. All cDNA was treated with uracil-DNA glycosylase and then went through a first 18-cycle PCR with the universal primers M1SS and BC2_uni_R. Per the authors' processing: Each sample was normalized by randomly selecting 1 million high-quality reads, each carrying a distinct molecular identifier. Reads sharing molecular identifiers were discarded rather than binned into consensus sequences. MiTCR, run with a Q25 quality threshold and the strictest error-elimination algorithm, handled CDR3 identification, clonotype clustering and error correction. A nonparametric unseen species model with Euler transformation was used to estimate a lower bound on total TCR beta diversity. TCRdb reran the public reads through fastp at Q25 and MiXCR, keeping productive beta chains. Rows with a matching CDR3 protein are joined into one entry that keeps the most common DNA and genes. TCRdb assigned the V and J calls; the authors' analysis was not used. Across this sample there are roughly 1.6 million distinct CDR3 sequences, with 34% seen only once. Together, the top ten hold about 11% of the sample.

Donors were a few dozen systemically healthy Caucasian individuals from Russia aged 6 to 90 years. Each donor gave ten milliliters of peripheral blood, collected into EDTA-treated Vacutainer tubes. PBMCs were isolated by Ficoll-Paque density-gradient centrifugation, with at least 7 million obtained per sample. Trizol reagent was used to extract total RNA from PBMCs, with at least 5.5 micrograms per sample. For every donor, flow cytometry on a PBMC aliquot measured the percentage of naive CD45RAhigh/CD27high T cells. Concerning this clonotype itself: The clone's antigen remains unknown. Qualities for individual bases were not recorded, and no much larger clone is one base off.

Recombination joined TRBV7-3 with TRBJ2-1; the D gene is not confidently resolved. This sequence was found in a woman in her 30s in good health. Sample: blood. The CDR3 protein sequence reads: CASSLDGHSYNEQFF. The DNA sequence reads TGTGCCAGCAGCTTAGACGGTCACTCCTACAATGAGCAGTTCTTC. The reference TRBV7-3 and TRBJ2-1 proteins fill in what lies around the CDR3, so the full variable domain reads GAGVSQTPSNKVTEKGKYVELRCDPISGHTALYWYRQSLGQGPEFLIYFQGTGAADDSGLPNDRFFAVRPEGSVSTLKIQRTERGDSAVYLCASSLDGHSYNEQFFGPGTRLTVL.